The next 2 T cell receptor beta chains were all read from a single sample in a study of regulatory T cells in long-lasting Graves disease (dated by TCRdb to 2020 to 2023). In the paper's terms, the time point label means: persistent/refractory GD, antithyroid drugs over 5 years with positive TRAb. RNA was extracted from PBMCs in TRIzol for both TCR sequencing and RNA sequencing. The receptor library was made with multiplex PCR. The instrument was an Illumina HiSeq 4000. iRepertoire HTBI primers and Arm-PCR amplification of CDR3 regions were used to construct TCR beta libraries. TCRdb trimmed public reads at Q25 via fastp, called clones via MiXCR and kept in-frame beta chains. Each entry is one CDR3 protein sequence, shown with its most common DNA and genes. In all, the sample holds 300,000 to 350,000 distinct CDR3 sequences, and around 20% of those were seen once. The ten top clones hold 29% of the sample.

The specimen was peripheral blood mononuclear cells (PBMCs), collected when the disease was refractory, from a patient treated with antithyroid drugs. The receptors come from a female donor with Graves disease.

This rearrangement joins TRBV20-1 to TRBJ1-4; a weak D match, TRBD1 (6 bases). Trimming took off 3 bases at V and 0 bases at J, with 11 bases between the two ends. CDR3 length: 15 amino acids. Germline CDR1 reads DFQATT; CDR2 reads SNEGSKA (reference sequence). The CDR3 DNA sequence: TGCAGTGCTAGCAGCGACAGGTCAACTAATGAAAAACTGTTTTTT. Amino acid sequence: CSASSDRSTNEKLFF.

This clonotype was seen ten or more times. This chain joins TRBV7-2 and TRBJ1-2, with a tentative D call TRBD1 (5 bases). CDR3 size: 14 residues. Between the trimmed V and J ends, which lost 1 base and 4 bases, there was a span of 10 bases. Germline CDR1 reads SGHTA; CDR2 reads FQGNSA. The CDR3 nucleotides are TGTGCCAGCAGCTTAGGGAGCAGGGCCTATGGCTACACCTTC. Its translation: CASSLGSRAYGYTF.